This TCR beta chain emerged from a study of T cell responses to AZD1222 COVID-19 vaccine (dated by TCRdb to the early 2020s). Turning to the overall study: A total of around 240 trial participants underwent TCR sequencing, of whom around 200 received two doses of AZD1222 and about 26 received two doses of the MenACWY control vaccine. Trial participants were enrolled by age into subgroups of 18-55, 56-69 and 70-plus years, and about 150, 27 and 61 TCR-sequenced participants, respectively, were included in these subgroups.

Trimming removed 6 bases from V and 8 bases from J, leaving 19 bases between the germline ends. Counted from cysteine to phenylalanine, this CDR3 has 14 amino acids. The retained sequence is limited to the CDR3, 42 bases, with the frame set at the first base. Via the germline V gene, CDR1 is MDHEN and CDR2 SYDVKM. This clone has just one count. It has no known antigen specificity. No much larger clone is present one base from it, and per-base qualities are unavailable. The intended sense of this specimen's time point label: about 28 days (+/-7) after the second vaccine dose. Because spike-specific TCR depth and breadth did not differ between the two schedules, AZD1222 recipients who got a second dose at roughly 4 weeks were pooled with those who got a second dose at roughly 12 weeks. The vaccinee samples were drawn from two UK trials, COV001 and COV002, one of which was a single-blind randomized controlled phase 2/3 trial testing AZD1222 (ChAdOx1 nCoV-19) in healthy adults. Trial participant PBMC samples were collected at day 0 and day 28 after the second dose for TCRbeta chain sequencing.

The CDR3 regions of human TCRbeta chains were analyzed by immunosequencing. In the original analysis: TCRs in the repertoires were compared against a reference library of SARS-CoV-2-specific TCRs that had been generated with the MIRA antigen-specificity platform. Breadth meant the fraction of unique TCRs that were SARS-CoV-2-associated, whereas depth meant the fraction of total T cells that were SARS-CoV-2-associated. Using the MIRA data, each spike-specific TCR was mapped to the spike region that the TCR reacts to and placed in a CD4 or CD8 class. Log10-transformed breadth and depth values were compared by one-way ANOVA with Sidak's multiple comparisons tests. Not all clones reach the TCRdb copy of this immuneACCESS table, which keeps in-frame sequences only. Checked studies attribute under half of the gap to unresolved V genes and leave the rest unexplained. Clone size and V and J calls were adopted from that table, with D and trimming inferred from the DNA. This sample lists approximately 24,000 clones; 80% to 90% were detected once. The ten top clones hold under 3.5% of the sample.

Study-wide conclusions, independent of this receptor: In the small 56-69-year group, the increase in depth fell short of significance, most likely because of low power. The vaccine-associated CD4 TCRs covered the entire spike protein, and the dominant responses fell in regions 160-218 and 743-854. A significant rise in spike-specific TCR breadth and depth was observed after two AZD1222 doses relative to day 0 and relative to MenACWY recipients. Epitopes outside the regions mutated in the B.1.351 and B.1.1.7 variants were reportedly recognized by nearly half of the unique spike-specific TCRs. Conclusions about previously exposed vaccinees are limited, since just six AZD1222 recipients were seropositive for SARS-CoV-2 at baseline. Participants were mostly white British, with more females than males. The authors suggested clonal diversity may have been underestimated. Because no samples from the day 14 peak response were available, repertoires could be characterized only after the peak T cell response.

Sequenced material: peripheral blood, taken 28 days after the second AZD1222 dose. The sequence links TRBV28 to TRBJ1-2; a weak D assignment points to TRBD1 (6 bases agree). This clonotype was sampled from an adult who received the AZD1222 COVID-19 vaccine. For the CDR3, the sequence is CASRPGQQVRGYTF. In nucleotides, the sequence is TGTGCCAGCAGACCAGGACAGCAAGTACGCGGCTACACCTTC.